This entry is about one T cell receptor beta chain. Its specificity is unknown. The isolated RNA, all of it, was reverse transcribed, so expressed TCRB transcripts were what got sequenced. Clones were read by immunoSEQ multiplex PCR, and TCRdb kept only the in-frame ones, dropping some. The data show under 400,000 clones, around 12% seen once. Trimming took off 6 bases at V and 2 bases at J, with 17 bases between the two ends. The V gene's germline CDR1 is SGHRS and CDR2 YFSETQ. This CDR3 spans 16 amino acids. This record belongs to a study of beta chain features in type 1 diabetes. Whole-study results and caveats: Naive, central memory and regulatory TCRB repertoires appeared more similar among patients than healthy donors. TCRB CDR3s were moderately but significantly shorter in Type 1 diabetes patients in all four CD4+ subsets.

Sorting with CD45RO/CCR7/CD25/CD127/CD95/CD27 yielded naive, central memory, regulatory and stem-like memory CD4+ cells. The rearrangement links TRBV5-1 to TRBJ2-2; no firm D call. Sequenced sample: naive CD4+ T cells from blood. The sequence came from a man younger than 30 in good health. The CDR3 protein is CASTTTLLENTGELFF. In DNA, the CDR3 is TGCGCCAGCACCACAACACTACTGGAAAACACCGGGGAGCTGTTTTTT.